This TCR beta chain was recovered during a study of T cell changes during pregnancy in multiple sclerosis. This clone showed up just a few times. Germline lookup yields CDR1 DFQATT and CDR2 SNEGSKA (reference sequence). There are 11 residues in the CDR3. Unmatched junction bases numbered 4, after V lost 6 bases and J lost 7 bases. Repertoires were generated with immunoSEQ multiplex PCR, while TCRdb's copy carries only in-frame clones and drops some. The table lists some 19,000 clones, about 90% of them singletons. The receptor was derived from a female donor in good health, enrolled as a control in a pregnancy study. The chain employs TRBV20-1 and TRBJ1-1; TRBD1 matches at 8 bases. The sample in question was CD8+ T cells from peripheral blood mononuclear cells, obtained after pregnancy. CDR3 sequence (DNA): TGCAGTGCACCGACAGGGGTTGAAGCTTTCTTT. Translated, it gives CSAPTGVEAFF.